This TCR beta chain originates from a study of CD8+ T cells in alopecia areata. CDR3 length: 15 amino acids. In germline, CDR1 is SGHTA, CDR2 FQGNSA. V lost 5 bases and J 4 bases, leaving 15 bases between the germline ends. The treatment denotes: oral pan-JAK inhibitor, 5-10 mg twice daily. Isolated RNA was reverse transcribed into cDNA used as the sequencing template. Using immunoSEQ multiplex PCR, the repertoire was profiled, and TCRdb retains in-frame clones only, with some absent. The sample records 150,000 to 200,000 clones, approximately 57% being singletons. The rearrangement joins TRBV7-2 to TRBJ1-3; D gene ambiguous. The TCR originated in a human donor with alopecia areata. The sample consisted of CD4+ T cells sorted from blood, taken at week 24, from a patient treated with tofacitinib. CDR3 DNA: TGTGCCAGCAGCCTATATTCGGGGTACGGAAACACCATATATTTT. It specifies CASSLYSGYGNTIYF.